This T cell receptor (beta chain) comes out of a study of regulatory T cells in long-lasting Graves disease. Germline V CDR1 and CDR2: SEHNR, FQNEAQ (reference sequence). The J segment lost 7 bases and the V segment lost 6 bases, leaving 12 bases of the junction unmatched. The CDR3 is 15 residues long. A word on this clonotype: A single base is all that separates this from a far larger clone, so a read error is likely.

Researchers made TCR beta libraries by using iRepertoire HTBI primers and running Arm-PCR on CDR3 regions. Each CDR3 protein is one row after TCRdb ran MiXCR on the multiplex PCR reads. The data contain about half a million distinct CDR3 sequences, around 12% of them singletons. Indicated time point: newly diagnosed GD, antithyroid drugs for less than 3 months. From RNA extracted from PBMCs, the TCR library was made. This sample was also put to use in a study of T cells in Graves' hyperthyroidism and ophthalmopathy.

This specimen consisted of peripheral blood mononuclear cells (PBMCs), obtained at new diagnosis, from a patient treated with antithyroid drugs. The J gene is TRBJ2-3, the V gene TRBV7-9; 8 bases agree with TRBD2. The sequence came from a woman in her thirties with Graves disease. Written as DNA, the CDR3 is TGTGCCAGCAGTGATGAGGGACTAGAGGGGAATACGCAGTATTTT. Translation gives CASSDEGLEGNTQYF.